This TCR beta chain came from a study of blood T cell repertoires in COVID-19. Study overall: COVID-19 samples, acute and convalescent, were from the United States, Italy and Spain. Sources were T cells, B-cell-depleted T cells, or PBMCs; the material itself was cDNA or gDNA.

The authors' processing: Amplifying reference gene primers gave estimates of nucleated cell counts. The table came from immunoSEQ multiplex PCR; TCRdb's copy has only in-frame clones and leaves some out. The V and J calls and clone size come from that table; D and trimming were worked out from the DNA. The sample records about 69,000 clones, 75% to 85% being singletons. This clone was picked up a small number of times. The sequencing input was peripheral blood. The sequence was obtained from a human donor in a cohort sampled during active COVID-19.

Here the CDR3 reads CSASGGRASTDTQYF. Here the CDR3 DNA reads TGCAGCGCTTCAGGGGGCCGTGCTAGCACAGATACGCAGTATTTT. This chain joins TRBV29-1 and TRBJ2-3; 8 bases fit TRBD1. CDR3 length: 15 residues. Germline loops: CDR1 SQVTM, CDR2 ANQGSEA. V trimming: 7 bases; J trimming: 0 bases; junction bases outside the gene matches: 9.